Listed below are T cell receptor beta chains from one sample, sequenced in a study of control samples from healthy donors and cancer patients. Repertoires were generated with immunoSEQ multiplex PCR, while TCRdb's copy carries only in-frame clones and drops some. The sample has over 100,000 clones, 80% to 95% seen once. Sequenced: blood. The receptor source for this set is a man younger than 30 in good health. Each CDR3 is given with its conserved first and last residue. Each record gives: clone size, D gene, V gene, J gene, CDR3 DNA, CDR3 protein. The D gene is left open where the match is weak. The size entry is marked missing in some rows and otherwise reads once, few, many or a size class.

clone_size: -
d_call: TRBD2
v_call: TRBV9
j_call: TRBJ2-3
cdr3_nt: TGTGCCAGCAGCGCTGCATTTCTCGGGGGGGTTCCAGATACGCAGTATTTT
cdr3_aa: CASSAAFLGGVPDTQYF

clone_size: -
d_call: -
v_call: TRBV2
j_call: TRBJ2-5
cdr3_nt: TGTGCCAGCAGTGAGTTGGACCCAGAGACCCAGTACTTC
cdr3_aa: CASSELDPETQYF

clone_size: -
d_call: TRBD1
v_call: TRBV19
j_call: TRBJ1-5
cdr3_nt: TGTGCCAGTACCTCGGGACAGGGGTTTCAGCCCCAGCATTTT
cdr3_aa: CASTSGQGFQPQHF

clone_size: -
d_call: -
v_call: TRBV12-5
j_call: TRBJ1-1
cdr3_nt: TGTGCTAGTGGGCCGGGTGGGAGGAACACTGAAGCTTTCTTT
cdr3_aa: CASGPGGRNTEAFF

clone_size: -
d_call: -
v_call: TRBV2
j_call: TRBJ1-6
cdr3_nt: TGTGCCAGCAGTGACTCCGATAATTCACCCCTCCACTTT
cdr3_aa: CASSDSDNSPLHF

clone_size: -
d_call: TRBD1
v_call: TRBV29-1
j_call: TRBJ1-2
cdr3_nt: TGCAGCGTTGCCTGGGGACAGGGGGCTTTTGGGAATGGCTACACCTTC
cdr3_aa: CSVAWGQGAFGNGYTF

clone_size: -
d_call: TRBD2
v_call: TRBV19
j_call: TRBJ2-3
cdr3_nt: TGTGCCAGTAGTATTAAGGGACTAGCGGGGCGCACAGATACGCAGTATTTT
cdr3_aa: CASSIKGLAGRTDTQYF

clone_size: -
d_call: TRBD2
v_call: TRBV6-5
j_call: TRBJ2-1
cdr3_nt: TGTGCCAGCAGTCGGACTAGCGACAACTACAATGAGCAGTTCTTC
cdr3_aa: CASSRTSDNYNEQFF

clone_size: -
d_call: -
v_call: TRBV5-5
j_call: TRBJ2-7
cdr3_nt: TGTGCCAGCAGTACGCCAGGCAGGGGGGCCATGTGGCCCTACGAGCAGTACTTC
cdr3_aa: CASSTPGRGAMWPYEQYF

clone_size: -
d_call: TRBD1
v_call: TRBV5-6
j_call: TRBJ1-5
cdr3_nt: TGTGCCAGCAGCCAGGGGACAGGTCACAATCAGCCCCAGCATTTT
cdr3_aa: CASSQGTGHNQPQHF

clone_size: -
d_call: TRBD1
v_call: TRBV19
j_call: TRBJ1-5
cdr3_nt: TGTGCCAGTACCGACCTAGACAGGGTCGATCAGCCCCAGCATTTT
cdr3_aa: CASTDLDRVDQPQHF

clone_size: -
d_call: TRBD1
v_call: TRBV9
j_call: TRBJ2-7
cdr3_nt: TGTGCCAGCAGCGTAACAGGGGGCGAGCAGTACTTC
cdr3_aa: CASSVTGGEQYF

clone_size: -
d_call: TRBD2
v_call: TRBV10-2
j_call: TRBJ2-1
cdr3_nt: TGCGCCAGCACTGGACTAGCGGGGGTCGTTGAGCAGTTCTTC
cdr3_aa: CASTGLAGVVEQFF

clone_size: -
d_call: -
v_call: TRBV5-5
j_call: TRBJ1-1
cdr3_nt: TGTGCCAGCAGCCCACCGACGGACACTGAAGCTTTCTTT
cdr3_aa: CASSPPTDTEAFF

clone_size: -
d_call: -
v_call: TRBV19
j_call: TRBJ2-2
cdr3_nt: TGTGCCAGTGGTTCAATCGCGGGGGCCCTCGGGGAGCTGTTTTTT
cdr3_aa: CASGSIAGALGELFF

clone_size: -
d_call: -
v_call: TRBV12-3/TRBV12-4
j_call: TRBJ1-5
cdr3_nt: TGTGCCGTGGGGGTTTCCATCAATCAGCCCCAGCATTTT
cdr3_aa: CAVGVSINQPQHF

clone_size: -
d_call: -
v_call: TRBV5-1
j_call: TRBJ1-1
cdr3_nt: TGCGCCAGCAGCCGCCTAGGGTCGGGAAACACTGAAGCTTTCTTT
cdr3_aa: CASSRLGSGNTEAFF

clone_size: -
d_call: -
v_call: TRBV9
j_call: TRBJ2-2
cdr3_nt: TGTGCCAGCAGCGTAGTTCAGGGGAGGGAGCTGTTTTTT
cdr3_aa: CASSVVQGRELFF

clone_size: once
d_call: -
v_call: TRBV3-1/TRBV3-2
j_call: TRBJ1-4
cdr3_nt: TGTGCCAGCAGCCAAGTGGGGGACGGCTATGAAAAACTGTTTTTT
cdr3_aa: CASSQVGDGYEKLFF